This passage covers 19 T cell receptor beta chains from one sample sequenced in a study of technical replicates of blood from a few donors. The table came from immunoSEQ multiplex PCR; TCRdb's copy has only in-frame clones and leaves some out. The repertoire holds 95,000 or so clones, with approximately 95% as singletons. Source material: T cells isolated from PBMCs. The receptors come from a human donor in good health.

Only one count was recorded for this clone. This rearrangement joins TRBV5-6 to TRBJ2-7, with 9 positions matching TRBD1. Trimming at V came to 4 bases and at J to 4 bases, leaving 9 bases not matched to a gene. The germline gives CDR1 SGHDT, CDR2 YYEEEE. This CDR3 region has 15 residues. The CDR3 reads CASSVGQGSLYEQYF. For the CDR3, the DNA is TGTGCCAGCAGCGTGGGACAGGGTTCCCTATACGAGCAGTACTTC.

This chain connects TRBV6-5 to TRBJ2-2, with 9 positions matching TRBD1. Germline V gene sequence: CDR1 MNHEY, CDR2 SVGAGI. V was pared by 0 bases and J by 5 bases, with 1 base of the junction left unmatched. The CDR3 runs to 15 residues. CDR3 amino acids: CASSYSQGATGELFF. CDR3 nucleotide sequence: TGTGCCAGCAGTTACTCACAGGGGGCTACCGGGGAGCTGTTTTTT.

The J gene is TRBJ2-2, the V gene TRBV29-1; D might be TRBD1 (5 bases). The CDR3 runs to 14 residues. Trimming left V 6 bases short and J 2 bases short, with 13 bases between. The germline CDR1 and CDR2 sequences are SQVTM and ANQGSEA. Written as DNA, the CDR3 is TGCAGCGTCATGGGGCAGTTTAACACCGGGGAGCTGTTTTTT. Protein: CSVMGQFNTGELFF.

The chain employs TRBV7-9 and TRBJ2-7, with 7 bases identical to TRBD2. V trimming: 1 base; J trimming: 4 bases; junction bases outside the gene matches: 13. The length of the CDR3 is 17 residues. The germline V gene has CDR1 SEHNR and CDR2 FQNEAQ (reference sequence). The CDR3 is CASSLGVGRETVYEQYF. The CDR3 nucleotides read TGTGCCAGCAGCTTAGGGGTCGGGCGGGAGACAGTTTACGAGCAGTACTTC.

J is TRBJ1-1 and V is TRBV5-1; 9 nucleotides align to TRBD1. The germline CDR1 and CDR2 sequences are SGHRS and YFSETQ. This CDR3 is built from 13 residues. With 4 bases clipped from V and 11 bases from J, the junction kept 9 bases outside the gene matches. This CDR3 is CASSPNDRGEAFF. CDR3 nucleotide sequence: TGCGCCAGCAGCCCTAACGACAGGGGGGAGGCTTTCTTT.

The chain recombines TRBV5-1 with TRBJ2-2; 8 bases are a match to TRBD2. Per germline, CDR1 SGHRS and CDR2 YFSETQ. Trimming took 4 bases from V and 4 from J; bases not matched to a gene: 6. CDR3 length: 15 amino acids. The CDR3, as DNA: TGCGCCAGCAGCACGGGGGGGAGAACCACCGGGGAGCTGTTTTTT. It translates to CASSTGGRTTGELFF.

The CDR3 reads CASSLSFRGGYNEQFF. As DNA, the CDR3 is TGTGCCAGCAGCTTAAGTTTTCGAGGAGGCTACAATGAGCAGTTCTTC. The chain joins TRBV7-9 to TRBJ2-1; tentatively, D is TRBD2 (5 bases). Trimming cost V 2 bases and J 3 bases, with 14 bases left between them. There are 16 residues in the CDR3. Germline V gene sequence: CDR1 SEHNR, CDR2 FQNEAQ (reference sequence).

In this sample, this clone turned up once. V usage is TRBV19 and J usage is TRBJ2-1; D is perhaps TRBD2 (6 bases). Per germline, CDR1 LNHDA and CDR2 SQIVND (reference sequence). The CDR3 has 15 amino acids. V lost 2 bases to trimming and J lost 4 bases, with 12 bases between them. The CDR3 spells CASSIFTSLYNEQFF. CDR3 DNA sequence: TGTGCCAGTAGTATATTCACTAGCCTATACAATGAGCAGTTCTTC.

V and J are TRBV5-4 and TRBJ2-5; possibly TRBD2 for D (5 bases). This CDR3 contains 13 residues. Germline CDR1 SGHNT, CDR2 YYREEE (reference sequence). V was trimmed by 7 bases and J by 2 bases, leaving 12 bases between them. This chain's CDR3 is CASQESGQETQYF. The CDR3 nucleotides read TGTGCCAGCCAGGAAAGCGGACAAGAGACCCAGTACTTC.

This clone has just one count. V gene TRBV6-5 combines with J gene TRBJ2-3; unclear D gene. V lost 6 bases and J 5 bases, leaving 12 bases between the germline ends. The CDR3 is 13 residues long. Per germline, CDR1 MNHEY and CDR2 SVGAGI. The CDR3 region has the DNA TGTGCCAGCAGCCTTTTGGCAGAAGATACGCAGTATTTT. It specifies CASSLLAEDTQYF.

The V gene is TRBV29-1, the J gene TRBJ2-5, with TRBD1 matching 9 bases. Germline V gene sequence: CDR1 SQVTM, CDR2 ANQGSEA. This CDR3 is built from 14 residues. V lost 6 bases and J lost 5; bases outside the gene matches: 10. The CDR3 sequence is CSVAGTGSSETQYF. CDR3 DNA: TGCAGCGTAGCCGGGACAGGGAGTTCGGAGACCCAGTACTTC.

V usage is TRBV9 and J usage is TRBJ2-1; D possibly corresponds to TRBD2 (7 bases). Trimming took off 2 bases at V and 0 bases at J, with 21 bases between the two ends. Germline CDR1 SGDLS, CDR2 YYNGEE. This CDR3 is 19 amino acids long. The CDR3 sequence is CASSVGGGGGFGSYNEQFF. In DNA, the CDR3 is TGTGCCAGCAGCGTCGGAGGAGGGGGGGGCTTCGGCTCCTACAATGAGCAGTTCTTC.

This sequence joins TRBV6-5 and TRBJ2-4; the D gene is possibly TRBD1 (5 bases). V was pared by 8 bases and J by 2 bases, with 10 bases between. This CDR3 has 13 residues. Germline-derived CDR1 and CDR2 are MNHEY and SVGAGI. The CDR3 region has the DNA TGTGCCAGCCAAAAGGGGTCCAAAAACATTCAGTACTTC. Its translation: CASQKGSKNIQYF.

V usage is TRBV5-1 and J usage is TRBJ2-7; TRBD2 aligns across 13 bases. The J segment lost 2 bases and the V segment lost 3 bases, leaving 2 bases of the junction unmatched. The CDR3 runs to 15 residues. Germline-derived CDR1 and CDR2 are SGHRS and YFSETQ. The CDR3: CASSSGTSGTYEQYF. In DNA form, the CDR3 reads TGCGCCAGCAGCTCTGGGACTAGCGGGACCTACGAGCAGTACTTC. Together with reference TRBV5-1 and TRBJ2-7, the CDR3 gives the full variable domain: KAGVTQTPRYLIKTRGQQVTLSCSPISGHRSVSWYQQTPGQGLQFLFEYFSETQRNKGNFPGRFSGRQFSNSRSEMNVSTLELGDSALYLCASSSGTSGTYEQYFGPGTRLTVT.

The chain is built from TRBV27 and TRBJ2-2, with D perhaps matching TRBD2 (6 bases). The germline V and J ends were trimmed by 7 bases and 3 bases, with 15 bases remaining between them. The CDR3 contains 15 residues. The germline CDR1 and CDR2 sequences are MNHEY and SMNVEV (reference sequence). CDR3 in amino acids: CASTPEGSDTGELFF. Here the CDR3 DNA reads TGTGCCAGCACTCCGGAGGGGTCAGACACCGGGGAGCTGTTTTTT.

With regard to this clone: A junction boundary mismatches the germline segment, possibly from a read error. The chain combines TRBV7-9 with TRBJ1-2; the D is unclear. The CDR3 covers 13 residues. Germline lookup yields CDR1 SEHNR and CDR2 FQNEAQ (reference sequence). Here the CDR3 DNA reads TGTGCCAGCAGCGAGCATCCTAACTATGGCTGCACCTTC. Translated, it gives CASSEHPNYGCTF.

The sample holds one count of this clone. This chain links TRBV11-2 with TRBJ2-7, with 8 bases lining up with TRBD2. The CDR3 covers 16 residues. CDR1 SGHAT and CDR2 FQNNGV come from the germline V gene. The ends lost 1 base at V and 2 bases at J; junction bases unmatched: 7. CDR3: CASSLGYGRAAYEQYF. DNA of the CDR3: TGTGCCAGCAGCTTAGGGTACGGGAGGGCCGCCTACGAGCAGTACTTC.

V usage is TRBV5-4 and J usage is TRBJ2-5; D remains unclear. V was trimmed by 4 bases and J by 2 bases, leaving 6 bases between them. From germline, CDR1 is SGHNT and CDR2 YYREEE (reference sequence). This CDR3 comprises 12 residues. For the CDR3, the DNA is TGTGCCAGCAGCCTTCTGCAAGAGACCCAGTACTTC. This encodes CASSLLQETQYF.

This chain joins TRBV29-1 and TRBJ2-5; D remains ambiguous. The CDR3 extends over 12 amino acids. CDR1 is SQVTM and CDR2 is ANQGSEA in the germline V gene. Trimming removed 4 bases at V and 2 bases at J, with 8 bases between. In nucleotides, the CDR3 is TGCAGCGTTGGCTACCTACAAGAGACCCAGTACTTC. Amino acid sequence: CSVGYLQETQYF.